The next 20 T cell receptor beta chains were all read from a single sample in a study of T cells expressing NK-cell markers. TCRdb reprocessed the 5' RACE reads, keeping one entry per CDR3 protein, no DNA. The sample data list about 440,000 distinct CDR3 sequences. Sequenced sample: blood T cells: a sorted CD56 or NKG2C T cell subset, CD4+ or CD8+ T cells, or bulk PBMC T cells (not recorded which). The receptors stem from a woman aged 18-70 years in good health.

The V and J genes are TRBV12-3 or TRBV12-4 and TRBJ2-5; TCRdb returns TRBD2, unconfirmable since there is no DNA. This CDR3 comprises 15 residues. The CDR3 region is CASSTLAGIQETQYF.

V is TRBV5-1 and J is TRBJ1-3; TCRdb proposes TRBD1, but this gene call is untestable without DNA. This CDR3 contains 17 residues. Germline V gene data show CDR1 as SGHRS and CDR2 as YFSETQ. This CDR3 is CASSPSGQGLSGNTIYF.

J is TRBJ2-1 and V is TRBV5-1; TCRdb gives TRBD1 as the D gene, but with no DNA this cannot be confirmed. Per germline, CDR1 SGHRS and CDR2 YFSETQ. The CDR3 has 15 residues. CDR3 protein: CASSFLGQGYNEQFF.

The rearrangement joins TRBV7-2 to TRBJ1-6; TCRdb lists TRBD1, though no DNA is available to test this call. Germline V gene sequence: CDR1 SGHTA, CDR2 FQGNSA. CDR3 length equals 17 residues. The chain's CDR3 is CASSSDTDRVGRTPLHF.

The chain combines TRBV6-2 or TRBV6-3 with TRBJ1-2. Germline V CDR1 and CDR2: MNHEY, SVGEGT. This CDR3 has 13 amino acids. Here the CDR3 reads CASSYGTAGGYTF.

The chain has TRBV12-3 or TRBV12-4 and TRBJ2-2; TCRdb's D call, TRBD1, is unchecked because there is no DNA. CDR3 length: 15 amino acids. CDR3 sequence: CASTIGQGRTGELFF.

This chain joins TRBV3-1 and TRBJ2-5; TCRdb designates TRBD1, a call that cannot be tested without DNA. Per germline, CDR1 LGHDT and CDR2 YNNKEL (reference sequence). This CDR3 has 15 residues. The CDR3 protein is CASSPPEGLQETQYF.

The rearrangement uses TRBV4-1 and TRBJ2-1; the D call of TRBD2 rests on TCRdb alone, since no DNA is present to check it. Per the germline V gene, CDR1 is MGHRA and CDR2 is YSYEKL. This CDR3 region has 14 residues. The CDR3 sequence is CASSQDVGHNEQFF.

CDR3 residues: CAISQGTGETDTQYF. The rearrangement joins TRBV10-3 to TRBJ2-3; TCRdb lists TRBD1, though no DNA is available to test this call. CDR3 length: 15 residues. The germline V gene has CDR1 ENHRY and CDR2 SYGVKD.

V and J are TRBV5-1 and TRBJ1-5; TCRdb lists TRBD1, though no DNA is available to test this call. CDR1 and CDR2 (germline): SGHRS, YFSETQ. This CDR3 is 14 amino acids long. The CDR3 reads CASSIGSGQGPQHF.

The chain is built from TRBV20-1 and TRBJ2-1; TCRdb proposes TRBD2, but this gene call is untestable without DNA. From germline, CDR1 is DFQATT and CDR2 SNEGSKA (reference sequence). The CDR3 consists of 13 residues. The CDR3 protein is CSAPGLAYNEQFF.

The chain's CDR3 is CASSYGQAAYNEQFF. The gene calls are TRBV6-5 and TRBJ2-1; the D gene TCRdb calls, TRBD2, cannot be checked with no DNA. The CDR3 has 15 amino acids. Germline V gives CDR1 MNHEY, CDR2 SVGAGI.

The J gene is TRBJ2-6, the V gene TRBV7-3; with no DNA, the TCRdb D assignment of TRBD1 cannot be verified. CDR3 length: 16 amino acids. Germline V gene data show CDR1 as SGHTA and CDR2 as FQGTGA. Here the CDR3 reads CASSLNSGAGANVLTF.

CDR3 sequence: CASSHYGQAMNTEAFF. The genes are TRBV18 and TRBJ1-1. This CDR3 has 16 amino acids. Germline-derived CDR1 and CDR2 are KGHSH and LQKENI. The variable domain in full, completed from reference TRBV18 and TRBJ1-1, reads NAGVMQNPRHLVRRRGQEARLRCSPMKGHSHVYWYRQLPEEGLKFMVYLQKENIIDESGMPKERFSAEFPKEGPSILRIQQVVRGDSAAYFCASSHYGQAMNTEAFFGQGTRLTVV.

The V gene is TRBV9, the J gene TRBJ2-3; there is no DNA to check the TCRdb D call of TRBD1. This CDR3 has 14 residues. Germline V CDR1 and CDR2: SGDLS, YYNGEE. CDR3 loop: CASSPDGGVDTQYF.

Here the CDR3 reads CASSLATGTEAFF. V is TRBV5-1 and J is TRBJ1-1; the D call from TCRdb, TRBD1, cannot be confirmed without DNA. There are 13 residues in the CDR3. Germline V gene data show CDR1 as SGHRS and CDR2 as YFSETQ.

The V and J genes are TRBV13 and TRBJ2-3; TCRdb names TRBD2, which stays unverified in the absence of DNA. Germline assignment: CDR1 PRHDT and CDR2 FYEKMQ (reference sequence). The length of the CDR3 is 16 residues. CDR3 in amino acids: CASSLEGQVVTDTQYF.

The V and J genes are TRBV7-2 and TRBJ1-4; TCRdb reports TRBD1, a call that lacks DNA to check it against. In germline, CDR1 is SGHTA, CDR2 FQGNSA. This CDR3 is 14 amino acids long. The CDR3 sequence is CASSLRTGGEKLFF.

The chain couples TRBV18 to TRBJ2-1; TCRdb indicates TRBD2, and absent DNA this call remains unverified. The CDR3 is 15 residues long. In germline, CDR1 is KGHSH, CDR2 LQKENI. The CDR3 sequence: CASSPGGRGYNEQFF.

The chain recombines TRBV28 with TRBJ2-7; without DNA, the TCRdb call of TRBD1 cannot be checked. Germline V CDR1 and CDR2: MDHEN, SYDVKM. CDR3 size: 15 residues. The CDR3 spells CASSSAGTISYEQYF.